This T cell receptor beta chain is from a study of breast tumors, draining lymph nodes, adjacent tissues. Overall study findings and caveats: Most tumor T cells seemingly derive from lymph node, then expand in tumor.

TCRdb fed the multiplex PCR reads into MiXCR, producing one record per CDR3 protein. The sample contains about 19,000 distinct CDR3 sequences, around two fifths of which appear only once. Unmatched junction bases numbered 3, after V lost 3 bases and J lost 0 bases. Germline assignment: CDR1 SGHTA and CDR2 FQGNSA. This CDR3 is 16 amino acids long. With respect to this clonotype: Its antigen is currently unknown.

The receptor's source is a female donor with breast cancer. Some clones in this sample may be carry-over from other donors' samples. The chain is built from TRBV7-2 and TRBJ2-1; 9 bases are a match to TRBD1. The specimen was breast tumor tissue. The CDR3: CASSFLDRGSYNEQFF. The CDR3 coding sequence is TGTGCCAGCAGCTTTTTGGACAGGGGCTCCTACAATGAGCAGTTCTTC.